This T cell receptor beta chain was documented in a study of a mutant IDH1 vaccine in newly diagnosed glioma. Whole-study context: Previous treatment comprised radiotherapy, temozolomide, or both, mostly both.

Sample time point: baseline, week 1 (first vaccination visit). Treatment: pre-vaccination baseline after standard-of-care therapy. There were new WHO grade 3 or 4 astrocytomas in the donors, and these were IDH1-mutant and ATRX-lost. The repertoire was sequenced with immunoSEQ multiplex PCR; TCRdb's copy has only in-frame clones and lacks some. The sample records around 87,000 clones, roughly 80% being singletons. The length of the CDR3 is 14 residues. With 1 base clipped from V and 15 bases from J, the junction kept 11 bases outside the gene matches. Germline V gene lookup returns CDR1 SGHVS and CDR2 FQNEAQ.

This chain uses TRBV7-8 with TRBJ2-1; 8 bases align to TRBD2. Material: PBMCs, obtained from a glioma patient treated with radiotherapy, temozolomide or both. The source of this sequence is a woman in her 50s with glioma. CDR3 in amino acids: CASSLGRGAGIRFF. CDR3 nucleotide sequence: TGTGCCAGCAGCTTAGGGCGGGGGGCAGGGATTAGGTTCTTC.